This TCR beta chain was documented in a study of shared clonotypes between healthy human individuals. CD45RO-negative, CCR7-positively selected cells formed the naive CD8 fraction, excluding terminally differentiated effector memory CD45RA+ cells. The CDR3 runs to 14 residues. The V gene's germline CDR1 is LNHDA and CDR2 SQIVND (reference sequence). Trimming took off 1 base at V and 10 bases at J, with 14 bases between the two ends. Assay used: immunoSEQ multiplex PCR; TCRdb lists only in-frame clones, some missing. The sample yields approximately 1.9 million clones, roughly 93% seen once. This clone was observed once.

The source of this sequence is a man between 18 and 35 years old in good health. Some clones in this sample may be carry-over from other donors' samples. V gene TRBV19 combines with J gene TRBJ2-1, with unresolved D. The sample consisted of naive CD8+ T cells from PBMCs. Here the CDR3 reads CASSIVDTLREQFF. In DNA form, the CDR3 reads TGTGCCAGTAGTATAGTCGACACCCTCAGGGAGCAGTTCTTC.